The clone carrying this T cell receptor (beta chain) was picked up one time. The target antigen is unknown. Each CDR3 protein gets one entry after TCRdb re-called the reads with MiXCR. Seen here are around 800,000 distinct CDR3 sequences, 30% to 35% observed once, and the top ten hold around an eighth. This specimen belongs to a study of T cell repertoires in cytomegalovirus infection. This CDR3 is 14 amino acids long. CDR1 is SEHNR, CDR2 FQNEAQ, per germline (reference sequence). Trimming removed 6 bases from V and 5 bases from J, with 11 bases in between. The sample in question was cultured CD8+ T cells from PBMCs, obtained from culture after CMV antigen stimulation. The sequence was obtained from a human donor in good health (CMV status not recorded). Some clones in this sample may be carry-over from other donors' samples. This chain connects TRBV7-9 to TRBJ1-6; D may be TRBD1 (5 bases). CDR3 sequence (DNA): TGTGCCAGCAGTTTCGACAGTAATAATTCACCCCTCCACTTT. Amino acids: CASSFDSNNSPLHF.